A selection of T cell receptor beta chains follows, all from one sample in a study of shared clonotypes between healthy human individuals. TCRdb's table, derived via immunoSEQ multiplex PCR, lists solely in-frame clones and lacks some. The sample holds 550,000 to 850,000 clones, over 60% seen once. The sample comprised memory CD4+ T cells sorted from blood. The receptor source for this set is a woman in her twenties or thirties in good health. CDR3s leave out the opening cysteine and the closing phenylalanine or tryptophan. Fields, in order: V gene, J gene, CDR3 protein.

>TRBV6-5|TRBJ2-7
ASRLGTAGVYEQY
>TRBV7-9|TRBJ1-3
ASSSQGNTIY
>TRBV28|TRBJ2-7
ASLTGDSEQY
>TRBV6-6|TRBJ1-1
ASSGAGGWDTEAF
>TRBV5-1|TRBJ1-1
ASSLRAVTGGVKNEAF
>TRBV28|TRBJ2-1
ASSSVVNEQF
>TRBV5-1|TRBJ2-1
ASSPGTSGKEQF
>TRBV11-3|TRBJ2-3
ASSSSGWGAKLSTDTQY
>TRBV5-1|TRBJ2-7
ASSLGSGTAYEQY
>TRBV23-1|TRBJ2-3
ASSQSHASGSPSTDTQY
>TRBV9|TRBJ2-7
ASSVRKRESSYEQY
>TRBV21-1|NA
ASSKAGQVRYEQY
>TRBV11-2|TRBJ1-6
ASSLWNSPLH
>TRBV7-8|TRBJ1-2
ASRPGGVGYGYT
>TRBV6-1|TRBJ2-2
ASKVLANTGELF
>TRBV18|TRBJ2-2
ASSPYTSSTGELF
>TRBV30|TRBJ2-3
AWRKFATEGDTQY
>TRBV5-1|TRBJ2-2
ASSPGLAGELSGELF
>TRBV18|TRBJ2-7
ASSPPEIKREAEQY
>TRBV13|TRBJ2-7
ASSVGYLGRSYEQY
>TRBV11-3|TRBJ1-5
ASSLDLRGSQPQH
>TRBV19|TRBJ2-6
ASSTPTGGLSGANVLT
>TRBV4-1|TRBJ1-4
ASSSPATNEKLF
>TRBV21-1|TRBJ2-7
ASRPCYEQY
>TRBV5-1|TRBJ2-1
ASSLDSGLYNEQF
>TRBV5-8|TRBJ2-3
ASSQTTATDSTDTQY
>TRBV18|TRBJ2-7
ASSSGGLPYEQY
>TRBV10-3|TRBJ2-5
AISPGTSGNVGWEETQY
>TRBV16|TRBJ2-5
ASSHNGAQETQY
>TRBV2|TRBJ1-5
ASSDRGGNQPQH
>TRBV11-2|TRBJ2-3
ASSFLTGVSTDTQY
>TRBV28|TRBJ2-3
AGGGAGSSDTQY
>TRBV5-1|TRBJ1-1
ASSLAVIDRQGLNTEAF
>TRBV6-5|TRBJ1-1
AISEGGLTEAF
>TRBV28|TRBJ1-5
ASSSGGDRVLYSNQPQH
>TRBV19|TRBJ2-5
ASSVDGIQETQY
>TRBV4-1|TRBJ2-1
ASSQGLAVSYNEQF
>TRBV28|TRBJ1-1
ASSPDRSWAF
>TRBV6-5|TRBJ1-1
ASSYSFRAEAF
>TRBV5-4|TRBJ1-2
ASSPTTGEDYGYT
>TRBV19|TRBJ1-5
ASSIVSQPQH
>TRBV28|TRBJ2-7
ASSFGGRRRYEQY
>TRBV30|TRBJ2-1
AWRRQGSNEQF
>TRBV19|TRBJ1-4
ASSIGQTANEKLF
>TRBV2|TRBJ2-4
ASRITENIQY
>TRBV5-1|TRBJ2-1
ASSLDSTYNEQF
>TRBV2|TRBJ2-7
ASSEFLARYEQY
>TRBV11-3|TRBJ2-1
ASSLTSGREQF
>TRBV4-2|TRBJ2-2
ASSQPGLAVNTGELF
>TRBV5-1|TRBJ2-5
ASSLGYETQY